These 17 T cell receptor beta chains came from one sample sequenced in a study of blood T cells in healthy people across ages. Combining a sample-barcoded 5' primer with a J-beta primer mix, a second PCR ran for 7 to 11 cycles. TCRdb re-derived calls from the 5' RACE reads in MiXCR, one entry per CDR3 protein. The profile shows around 1.5 million distinct CDR3 sequences, 59% of them singletons. The sample was blood. These receptors all stem from a man aged 18-30 years in good health.

The chain couples TRBV6-1 to TRBJ2-7, with D maybe TRBD2 (5 bases). The V gene's germline CDR1 is MNHNS and CDR2 SASEGT. CDR3 size: 15 residues. V dropped 2 bases and J dropped 1 base, with 12 bases sitting between them. CDR3 sequence: CASSESGIASYEQYF. CDR3 in DNA: TGTGCCAGCAGTGAATCGGGGATAGCGTCCTACGAGCAGTACTTC.

The V call is TRBV6-2 or TRBV6-3, the J call TRBJ2-1; D unresolved. Deletions cut 7 bases from V and 4 bases from J, with 5 bases between. CDR1 is MNHEY, CDR2 SVGEGT, per germline. This CDR3 contains 11 residues. The CDR3 DNA follows: TGTGCCAGCAACGCTTACAATGAGCAGTTCTTC. Translating gives CASNAYNEQFF.

V and J are TRBV21-1 and TRBJ1-2. TRBV21-1 is reported as a pseudogene. The CDR3 contains 15 residues. CDR3 DNA: TGTGCCAGCAGCCAGATCGGATGGTATTTCTATGGCTACACCTTC. Translating gives CASSQIGWYFYGYTF.

Note on this clonotype: One junction end does not reproduce the germline sequence, and a read error may be involved. The chain recombines TRBV27 with TRBJ2-3, with no clear D. CDR3 length equals 15 residues. Germline-derived CDR1 and CDR2 are MNHEY and SMNVEV (reference sequence). This chain's CDR3 is CASSLLGSVPDTQYF. As DNA, the CDR3 is TGTGCCAGCAGTTTGCTAGGTTCGGTCCCAGATACGCAGTATTTC.

The V call is TRBV20-1, the J call TRBJ2-1, with 7 bases fitting TRBD1. V dropped 5 bases and J dropped 9; count of bases not matched to a gene: 19. The CDR3 has 16 amino acids. The germline V gene has CDR1 DFQATT and CDR2 SNEGSKA (reference sequence). The CDR3 DNA reads TGCAGTGCTCGCCCCGAACAGGGGATTCGAGGGAGTGAGCAGTTCTTC. Its translation is CSARPEQGIRGSEQFF.

The CDR3 loop is CASSYSAIGDIQYF. In DNA form, the CDR3 reads TGTGCCAGCAGTTACTCGGCTATAGGGGACATTCAGTACTTC. J is TRBJ2-4 and V is TRBV6-2 or TRBV6-3; perhaps TRBD1 as D (5 bases). Germline CDR1 MNHEY, CDR2 SVGEGT. The CDR3 contains 14 residues. The V end lost 0 bases, the J end lost 8 bases, and 11 bases lay between the germline ends.

The V gene is TRBV25-1, the J gene TRBJ2-1; 10 nucleotides match TRBD2. With the DNA end fitting TRBJ2-7 better, the J assignment may be wrong. This CDR3 has 15 amino acids. From germline, CDR1 is MGHDK and CDR2 SYGVNS. CDR3 region: CASSGAGGIYNEQYF. The CDR3 bases are TGTGCCAGCAGTGGAGCGGGGGGGATCTACAATGAGCAGTACTTC.

This clonotype appeared a few times. The V call is TRBV6-6, the J call TRBJ2-1; 7 nucleotides agree with TRBD2. Germline V gene data show CDR1 as MNHNY and CDR2 as SVGAGI (reference sequence). This CDR3 region has 11 residues. The J segment lost 10 bases and the V segment lost 6 bases, leaving 3 bases of the junction unmatched. The CDR3 loop reads CASRGGVEQFF. In DNA form, the CDR3 reads TGTGCCAGCAGGGGGGGGGTGGAGCAGTTCTTC.

This sequence joins TRBV27 and TRBJ2-2; tentatively, D is TRBD2 (6 bases). Germline values: CDR1 MNHEY, CDR2 SMNVEV (reference sequence). V gave up 5 bases and J gave up 4 bases, with 8 bases separating them. CDR3 size: 13 residues. CDR3 nucleotides: TGTGCCAGCAGTGCCGGGGGCACCGGGGAGCTGTTTTTT. Encoded protein: CASSAGGTGELFF.

V gene TRBV6-2 or TRBV6-3 combines with J gene TRBJ2-5; no firm D call. TRBJ2-7 matches the DNA end more closely, so the J call is doubtful. Germline CDR1 MNHEY, CDR2 SVGEGT. CDR3 length: 14 amino acids. The CDR3 is CASSPTTFGYEQYF. CDR3 DNA sequence: TGTGCCAGCAGTCCCACTACTTTCGGCTACGAGCAGTACTTC.

There are a few counts of this clonotype. The chain has TRBV2 and TRBJ1-5, with D tentatively TRBD1 (5 bases). V dropped 1 base and J dropped 6 bases, with 10 bases sitting between them. The germline gives CDR1 SNHLY, CDR2 FYNNEI. The CDR3 is made up of 14 amino acids. The CDR3 reads CASSEVFGGQPQHF. In nucleotides, the CDR3 is TGTGCCAGCAGTGAAGTATTTGGGGGTCAGCCCCAGCATTTT.

V usage is TRBV4-1 and J usage is TRBJ1-6, with D tentatively TRBD1 (5 bases). V was clipped by 2 bases and J by 9 bases, with 14 bases between them. Germline V lookup: CDR1 MGHRA, CDR2 YSYEKL. This CDR3 has 15 residues. DNA of the CDR3: TGCGCCAGCAGCCAATGGAAGGGTCAGGGTTCACCCCTCCACTTT. Its translation: CASSQWKGQGSPLHF.

The chain joins TRBV29-1 to TRBJ2-5; 12 bases align to TRBD1. The CDR3 is 16 amino acids. Germline assignment: CDR1 SQVTM and CDR2 ANQGSEA. The junction had 10 bases not matched to a gene; V was cut back by 3 bases and J by 5 bases. CDR3 residues: CSVDLARDRGRETQYF. The DNA of the CDR3 is TGCAGCGTTGACCTAGCCCGGGACAGGGGGCGGGAGACCCAGTACTTC.

The rearrangement links TRBV12-3 or TRBV12-4 to TRBJ2-1; D not certain. Trimming shortened V by 6 bases and J by 9 bases, and 21 bases separated the two germline ends. This CDR3 contains 15 residues. Written as DNA, the CDR3 is TGTGCCAGCAGCCCGGCCCCCCGATCGGCTGGTGAGCAGTTCTTC. Protein sequence: CASSPAPRSAGEQFF.

This chain joins TRBV4-1 and TRBJ2-5; TRBD1 agrees at 9 bases. The DNA end is more similar to TRBJ2-7, so the J call may be wrong. Germline assignment: CDR1 MGHRA and CDR2 YSYEKL. This CDR3 is built from 15 residues. The CDR3 sequence is CASRLGTGKFYEQYF. In DNA, the CDR3 is TGCGCCAGCAGGCTCGGGACAGGGAAATTCTACGAGCAGTACTTC.

This clonotype turned up a few times. The rearrangement joins TRBV6-7 to TRBJ2-7, with D possibly being TRBD1 (6 bases). TRBV6-7 falls under the ORF class, with uncertain function. V dropped 0 bases and J dropped 0 bases, with 15 bases sitting between them. This CDR3 is 17 amino acids long. CDR3 coding DNA: TGTGCCAGCAGTTACTCAATCCGGGACACCCACTCCTACGAGCAGTACTTC. Its protein is CASSYSIRDTHSYEQYF.

The chain is built from TRBV4-1 and TRBJ2-3; 10 nucleotides align to TRBD2. V was clipped by 2 bases and J by 10 bases; unmatched bases: 3. CDR3 length: 13 amino acids. CDR1 is MGHRA and CDR2 is YSYEKL in the germline V gene. Here the CDR3 reads CASSQTSGEAQYF. The CDR3 bases are TGCGCCAGCAGCCAAACTAGCGGGGAGGCGCAGTATTTT.